A single sample is the source of the 26 T cell receptor beta chains below, sequenced in a study of CD8 T cells in Susac syndrome. Reverse transcription of about 0.5 to 1 ug RNA used random hexamers. TCRdb ran MiXCR on the immunoSEQ multiplex PCR reads and lists one entry per CDR3 protein. The sample contains about 250,000 distinct CDR3 sequences, just under 95% of which appear only once. What was sequenced was CD4+ T cells from PBMCs. These receptors all come from a human donor with multiple sclerosis.

The chain joins TRBV2 to TRBJ2-7; D is possibly TRBD1 (6 bases). The V end lost 7 bases, the J end lost 3 bases, and 13 bases lay between the germline ends. The CDR3 consists of 13 residues. Germline CDR1 SNHLY, CDR2 FYNNEI. CDR3: CASTGTSGYEQYV. CDR3 nucleotide sequence: TGTGCCAGCACGGGGACATCGGGCTACGAGCAGTACGTC.

The V gene is TRBV5-1, the J gene TRBJ1-2, with TRBD1 identical over 8 bases. Trimming at V came to 4 bases and at J to 6 bases, leaving 5 bases not matched to a gene. Germline assignment: CDR1 SGHRS and CDR2 YFSETQ. The CDR3 is 13 residues long. This CDR3 is CASSPTDRDGYTF. The CDR3 DNA reads TGCGCCAGCAGCCCAACGGACAGGGATGGCTACACCTTC.

The gene calls are TRBV7-8 and TRBJ2-5, with a possible D match to TRBD1 (6 bases). Trimming took off 4 bases at V and 0 bases at J, with 12 bases between the two ends. The CDR3 runs 15 residues. CDR1 is SGHVS and CDR2 is FQNEAQ in the germline V gene. The CDR3 bases are TGTGCCAGCAGCTGGGACACGATGTACCAAGAGACCCAGTACTTC. Translated: CASSWDTMYQETQYF.

This chain uses TRBV25-1 with TRBJ2-5; possibly TRBD1 for D (6 bases). Germline CDR1 is MGHDK and CDR2 is SYGVNS. V lost 3 bases and J 2 bases, leaving 10 bases between the germline ends. CDR3 length: 14 amino acids. The CDR3 nucleotides are TGTGCCAGCAGTGAGATGGACAGACAAGAGACCCAGTACTTC. Protein product: CASSEMDRQETQYF.

The chain carries TRBV5-6 and TRBJ2-1; 11 bases agree with TRBD1. V trimming: 6 bases; J trimming: 8 bases; junction bases outside the gene matches: 10. The CDR3 sequence is 15 residues long. Germline CDR1 reads SGHDT; CDR2 reads YYEEEE. The CDR3 DNA sequence: TGTGCCAGCATCGCCGGGACAGGGGGATTCGATGAGCAGTTCTTC. It codes for CASIAGTGGFDEQFF.

The chain combines TRBV5-1 with TRBJ1-2; the D gene is possibly TRBD1 (5 bases). The V and J ends lost 9 bases and 3 bases respectively, with 18 bases between them. CDR3 size: 14 residues. Germline V gene data show CDR1 as SGHRS and CDR2 as YFSETQ. CDR3 loop: CATRVGALDYGYTF. DNA for the CDR3: TGCGCCACCCGAGTTGGGGCCCTAGACTATGGCTACACCTTC.

CDR3 coding DNA: TGCAGTGCTAGTGGCGGGGGGGCCGTTGAGACCCAGTACTTC. Translating it yields CSASGGGAVETQYF. The chain recombines TRBV20-1 with TRBJ2-5, with 9 positions matching TRBD2. V gave up 3 bases and J gave up 5 bases; unmatched junction bases: 7. The length of the CDR3 is 14 residues. Germline V gene data show CDR1 as DFQATT and CDR2 as SNEGSKA (reference sequence).

The V call is TRBV6-1, the J call TRBJ2-2; TRBD2 is a possible D gene (6 bases). The germline V and J ends were trimmed by 4 bases and 6 bases, with 12 bases remaining between them. Germline-derived CDR1 and CDR2 are MNHNS and SASEGT. This CDR3 spans 14 amino acids. As DNA, the CDR3 is TGTGCCAGCAGTGTGGTGGAGGGGTCCGGGGAGCTGTTTTTT. Encoded protein: CASSVVEGSGELFF.

This clonotype was seen just once. This chain joins TRBV24-1 and TRBJ2-3, with 9 positions matching TRBD1. J was trimmed by 6 bases and V by 3 bases; bases with no gene match: 9. Looked up from germline, CDR1 is KGHDR and CDR2 is SFDVKD. The CDR3 has 16 residues. The CDR3 DNA reads as TGTGCCACCAGTGATACCGGGACAGGGAGTCTCGATACGCAGTATTTT. Translating gives CATSDTGTGSLDTQYF.

This clonotype was seen just once. The CDR3 DNA is TGTGCCAGCAGCGTAGGGGGGTTGGGATCCTACAATGAGCAGTTCTTC. This gives the protein CASSVGGLGSYNEQFF. The chain combines TRBV9 with TRBJ2-1; D may match TRBD1 or TRBD2 (5 bases each). Germline lookup yields CDR1 SGDLS and CDR2 YYNGEE. The germline V and J ends were trimmed by 0 bases and 1 base, with 11 bases remaining between them. The length of the CDR3 is 16 residues.

This sequence joins TRBV20-1 and TRBJ1-5, with 7 positions matching TRBD1. The CDR3 is made up of 17 amino acids. V lost 1 base, J lost 6 bases, and 15 bases stayed unmatched. In germline, CDR1 is DFQATT, CDR2 SNEGSKA (reference sequence). The CDR3 nucleotides are TGCAGTGCTAGAGCCTCCCCCCGACAGGGAGGAAGTCAGCCCCAGCATTTT. The encoded protein is CSARASPRQGGSQPQHF.

The V gene is TRBV12-3 or TRBV12-4, the J gene TRBJ2-2; the D is unclear. This CDR3 region has 16 residues. V shed 10 bases and J shed 0 bases, with 18 bases lying between them. The CDR3 is CATIDGRFANTGELFF. The CDR3 nucleotides are TGTGCCACCATTGACGGCCGATTTGCGAACACCGGGGAGCTGTTTTTT.

This sequence joins TRBV7-2 and TRBJ2-7; TRBD1 is a possible D gene (5 bases). Germline V CDR1 and CDR2: SGHTA, FQGNSA. The CDR3 is made up of 13 amino acids. Between the trimmed V and J ends, which lost 1 base and 5 bases, there was a span of 9 bases. CDR3 amino acids: CASSLGGADEQYV. The CDR3 DNA reads TGTGCCAGCAGCTTAGGTGGGGCAGACGAGCAGTACGTC.

The chain recombines TRBV6-4 with TRBJ1-2; 7 bases are shared with TRBD1. Germline V gene lookup returns CDR1 MRHNA and CDR2 SNTAGT. Trimming took 0 bases from V and 2 from J; bases not matched to a gene: 0. The length of the CDR3 is 14 residues. Here the CDR3 reads CASSDSGQNYGYTF. The CDR3 coding sequence is TGTGCCAGCAGTGACTCGGGACAGAACTATGGCTACACCTTC.

This chain joins TRBV6-4 and TRBJ2-1; TRBD2 matches at 9 bases. This CDR3 spans 15 amino acids. Germline-derived CDR1 and CDR2 are MRHNA and SNTAGT. J gave up 8 bases and V 4 bases, and 9 bases lay outside the gene matches. CDR3 nucleotide sequence: TGTGCCAGCAGTGTATTAGCGGGAGTAATGCATGAGCAGTTCTTC. Translation: CASSVLAGVMHEQFF.

The chain combines TRBV19 with TRBJ2-2, with unresolved D. The CDR3 consists of 15 residues. Germline lookup yields CDR1 LNHDA and CDR2 SQIVND (reference sequence). V shed 7 bases and J shed 5 bases, with 17 bases lying between them. This CDR3 reads CASISDGAWTGELFF. The CDR3 coding sequence is TGTGCCAGTATCTCGGACGGAGCGTGGACCGGGGAGCTGTTTTTT.

J is TRBJ1-5 and V is TRBV20-1; D remains unclear. The CDR3 is 12 amino acids. With 3 bases removed from V and 4 bases from J, the gap between germline ends came to 7 bases. Germline CDR1 is DFQATT and CDR2 is SNEGSKA (reference sequence). This CDR3 is CSASPGNQPQHF. The CDR3 region has the DNA TGCAGTGCTAGTCCGGGAAATCAGCCCCAGCATTTT.

The chain carries TRBV23-1 and TRBJ1-2; D is unclear. TRBV23-1 carries the ORF label, with uncertain function. CDR3 length equals 15 residues. The ends were cut back, 4 bases at V and 7 bases at J, with 19 bases in the middle. The CDR3 loop is CASSRIGRTQIGYTF. The CDR3 DNA is TGCGCCAGCAGTCGAATCGGACGGACCCAAATTGGCTACACCTTC.

The chain carries TRBV9 and TRBJ2-7; 7 bases fit TRBD1. CDR3 length: 15 residues. Trimming cost V 6 bases and J 2 bases; bases outside gene matches: 11. Germline V gives CDR1 SGDLS, CDR2 YYNGEE. The CDR3 bases are TGTGCCAGCACCCGTAGTGGGACAGAGACCTACGAGCAGTACTTC. Translation gives CASTRSGTETYEQYF.

This clonotype was seen once. The germline gene is not matched at one end of the junction; a read error may be the cause. The gene calls are TRBV5-1 and TRBJ1-1; TRBD1 agrees at 7 bases. Germline values: CDR1 SGHRS, CDR2 YFSETQ. There are 15 residues in the CDR3. CDR3 region: CASSLDTGVNTEVFF. CDR3 in DNA: TGCGCCAGCAGCTTGGATACAGGGGTTAACACTGAAGTTTTCTTT.

The chain combines TRBV6-5 with TRBJ2-7, with D possibly TRBD2 on 5 matching bases. V lost 0 bases and J lost 0, with 15 bases in between. CDR3 length: 17 residues. Germline loops: CDR1 MNHEY, CDR2 SVGAGI. CDR3 nucleotides: TGTGCCAGCAGTTACTCGAAGAGAGGGTTGACCTCCTACGAGCAGTACTTC. Translation gives CASSYSKRGLTSYEQYF.

The chain joins TRBV20-1 to TRBJ2-5; D is perhaps TRBD1 or TRBD2 (5 bases each). V lost 2 bases and J lost 5, with 21 bases in between. The CDR3 is made up of 16 amino acids. In germline, CDR1 is DFQATT, CDR2 SNEGSKA (reference sequence). The CDR3 DNA sequence: TGCAGTGCTAGATCAAACGGGGCAGGGAGAGTGGAGACCCAGTACTTC. It is translated as CSARSNGAGRVETQYF.

This chain uses TRBV21-1 with TRBJ1-5; the table's D call, TRBD1, was not checked against the DNA. TRBV21-1 is listed as a pseudogene. The CDR3 is made up of 17 amino acids. CDR3 coding DNA: TGTGCCAGCAGCAAAGCGAGTGTTCAGGGGGCGAGACAGCCCCAGCATTTT. The encoded protein is CASSKASVQGARQPQHF.

The chain joins TRBV25-1 to TRBJ1-4; D not resolved. The CDR3 totals 11 residues. V shed 4 bases and J shed 7 bases, with 4 bases lying between them. The germline V gene has CDR1 MGHDK and CDR2 SYGVNS. The DNA of the CDR3 is TGTGCCAGCAGTGCCTTTGAAAAACTGTTTTTT. Translated: CASSAFEKLFF.

This chain connects TRBV29-1 to TRBJ2-2, with 7 bases identical to TRBD1. This CDR3 comprises 15 residues. Germline assignment: CDR1 SQVTM and CDR2 ANQGSEA. V lost 4 bases, J lost 4 bases, and 9 bases stayed unmatched. CDR3 in DNA: TGCAGCGTTGTGGAGAGGGGGCAGGGCACCGGGGAGCTGTTTTTT. Its translation: CSVVERGQGTGELFF.

This clonotype has just one count. The chain employs TRBV13 and TRBJ2-7; 7 positions agree with TRBD1. CDR3 length equals 13 residues. Trimming took 6 bases from V and 3 from J; bases not matched to a gene: 5. Germline CDR1 reads PRHDT; CDR2 reads FYEKMQ (reference sequence). In DNA form, the CDR3 reads TGTGCCAGCAGTTATACAGGGGACTACGAGCAGTACGTC. Encoded protein: CASSYTGDYEQYV.